The 18 T cell receptor beta chains below all came from one sample that was sequenced in a study of cytotoxic CD8 clonotypes in ibrutinib-treated CLL. Using immunoSEQ multiplex PCR, the repertoire was profiled, and TCRdb retains in-frame clones only, with some absent. The repertoire holds roughly 38,000 clones, nearly 50% seen once, with approximately 19% in the top ten. This specimen was PBMCs, taken before ibrutinib treatment. These receptors came from a human donor with chronic lymphocytic leukemia.

The rearrangement uses TRBV15 and TRBJ2-3; no clear D. V lost 0 bases and J lost 2, with 3 bases in between. The CDR3 sequence is 13 residues long. Per germline, CDR1 LNHNV and CDR2 YYDKDF (reference sequence). This chain's CDR3 is CATSRDYTDTQYF. The CDR3 DNA reads TGTGCCACCAGCAGAGATTACACAGATACGCAGTATTTT. The entire variable domain, with the rest obtained from reference TRBV15 and TRBJ2-3, is as follows: DAMVIQNPRYQVTQFGKPVTLSCSQTLNHNVMYWYQQKSSQAPKLLFHYYDKDFNNEADTPDNFQSRRPNTSFCFLDIRSPGLGDTAMYLCATSRDYTDTQYFGPGTRLTVL.

This clone occurred a few times. This chain uses TRBV18 with TRBJ2-3, with D hard to call. V dropped 6 bases and J dropped 2 bases, with 12 bases sitting between them. This CDR3 is built from 14 residues. Germline V gene data show CDR1 as KGHSH and CDR2 as LQKENI. This CDR3 reads CASSPRLITDTQYF. The CDR3 nucleotides read TGTGCCAGCTCGCCTCGATTGATCACAGATACGCAGTATTTT.

The rearrangement joins TRBV27 to TRBJ2-7; 8 nucleotides match TRBD1. The trim removed 7 bases at V and 1 base at J, leaving 3 bases unmatched. This CDR3 is built from 13 residues. Germline CDR1 is MNHEY and CDR2 is SMNVEV (reference sequence). CDR3 coding DNA: TGTGCCAGCACCAGGACAGGGTCCTACGAGCAGTACTTC. This translates into CASTRTGSYEQYF.

This chain joins TRBV11-3 and TRBJ1-5, with a possible D match to TRBD1 (5 bases). Trimming removed 0 bases at V and 0 bases at J, with 18 bases between. The CDR3 extends over 19 amino acids. Germline V gives CDR1 SGHNT, CDR2 YENEEA. Written as DNA, the CDR3 is TGTGCCAGCAGCTTAGATACTACAGTGTCAGGGAATAGCAATCAGCCCCAGCATTTT. As protein: CASSLDTTVSGNSNQPQHF.

This sequence joins TRBV7-2 and TRBJ2-5; TRBD1 aligns across 7 bases. CDR3 size: 15 residues. CDR1 is SGHTA and CDR2 is FQGNSA in the germline V gene. V shed 0 bases, J shed 0 bases, and the junction held 1 base outside the gene matches. The CDR3 sequence is CASSLAGQYQETQYF. The CDR3 DNA reads TGTGCCAGCAGCTTAGCGGGACAGTACCAAGAGACCCAGTACTTC. The variable domain in full, completed from reference TRBV7-2 and TRBJ2-5, reads GAGVSQSPSNKVTEKGKDVELRCDPISGHTALYWYRQSLGQGLEFLIYFQGNSAPDKSGLPSDRFSAERTGGSVSTLTIQRTQQEDSAVYLCASSLAGQYQETQYFGPGTRLLVL.

V usage is TRBV2 and J usage is TRBJ2-2; TRBD1 matches 9 bases. V lost 5 bases to trimming and J lost 8 bases; unmatched junction nucleotides: 6. This CDR3 is built from 14 residues. The germline V gene has CDR1 SNHLY and CDR2 FYNNEI. CDR3 nucleotide sequence: TGTGCCAGCAGTACCATACAGGGGGCGGGGGAGCTGTTTTTT. Translation: CASSTIQGAGELFF.

The V and J genes are TRBV28 and TRBJ1-6; D gene uncertain. Germline V gives CDR1 MDHEN, CDR2 SYDVKM. Between the trimmed V and J ends, which lost 3 bases and 5 bases, there was a span of 11 bases. The CDR3 sequence is 15 residues long. For the CDR3, the DNA is TGTGCCAGCAGTTTCTCCCGGGCAGATAATTCACCCCTCCACTTT. It yields the protein CASSFSRADNSPLHF. The whole variable domain, remainder taken from reference TRBV28 and TRBJ1-6, is DVKVTQSSRYLVKRTGEKVFLECVQDMDHENMFWYRQDPGLGLRLIYFSYDVKMKEKGDIPEGYSVSREKKERFSLILESASTNQTSMYLCASSFSRADNSPLHFGNGTRLTVT.

A few counts support this clone. The chain is built from TRBV19 and TRBJ1-3; possible D gene TRBD1, 5 bases. Germline loops: CDR1 LNHDA, CDR2 SQIVND (reference sequence). The CDR3 runs to 16 residues. The V and J ends lost 5 bases and 0 bases respectively, with 14 bases between them. In DNA form, the CDR3 reads TGTGCCAGTAGTGCCAAGGGGAGCCCCTCTGGAAACACCATATATTTT. Its translation is CASSAKGSPSGNTIYF.

A few counts support this clone. The CDR3 loop is CASSLRLGDSANSPLHF. The CDR3 region has the DNA TGCGCCAGCAGCTTGCGGTTAGGGGACAGTGCTAATTCACCCCTCCACTTT. J is TRBJ1-6 and V is TRBV5-1, with TRBD1 matching 7 bases. Germline V CDR1 and CDR2: SGHRS, YFSETQ. V gave up 1 base and J gave up 6 bases; unmatched junction bases: 10. The CDR3 is made up of 17 amino acids.

The CDR3 nucleotides are TGCGCCAGCAGCTTGGGTTCTAGCCAAGAGACCCAGTACTTC. This sequence encodes CASSLGSSQETQYF. The V gene is TRBV5-1, the J gene TRBJ2-5; D is undetermined. The germline V gene has CDR1 SGHRS and CDR2 YFSETQ. CDR3 length: 14 residues. V was cut by 0 bases and J by 1 base, with 7 bases left in between.

This rearrangement joins TRBV28 to TRBJ2-1, with 9 bases lining up with TRBD1. V was clipped by 8 bases and J by 6 bases; unmatched bases: 5. Germline values: CDR1 MDHEN, CDR2 SYDVKM. The CDR3 has 13 amino acids. The CDR3 sequence is CASWDREVNEQFF. In DNA, the CDR3 is TGTGCCAGCTGGGACAGGGAGGTCAATGAGCAGTTCTTC.

This clone was counted only a few times. The V and J genes are TRBV7-3 and TRBJ1-6; D gene uncertain. Trimming cost V 6 bases and J 9 bases, with 12 bases left between them. The CDR3 is made up of 13 amino acids. Germline CDR1 reads SGHTA; CDR2 reads FQGTGA. As DNA, the CDR3 is TGTGCCAGCAGTGAGCCTCCCCCTTCACCCCTCCACTTT. Amino acid sequence: CASSEPPPSPLHF.

The chain is built from TRBV7-9 and TRBJ1-2; TRBD1 agrees at 7 bases. Germline V CDR1 and CDR2: SEHNR, FQNEAQ (reference sequence). Trimming at V came to 5 bases and at J to 8 bases, leaving 5 bases not matched to a gene. This CDR3 region has 12 residues. The CDR3 DNA follows: TGTGCCAGCAGCCGGGACAGTACGGGCTACACCTTC. It yields the protein CASSRDSTGYTF.

V and J are TRBV11-1 and TRBJ2-5; D perhaps matches TRBD2 (7 bases). This CDR3 is built from 16 residues. V lost 5 bases and J lost 5, with 21 bases in between. Germline CDR1 and CDR2: SGHAT and FQDESV (reference sequence). In DNA, the CDR3 is TGTGCCAGCAGCCCCACCCGGGGGCGGGGGCCCGAGACCCAGTACTTC. Amino acid sequence: CASSPTRGRGPETQYF.

This chain joins TRBV9 and TRBJ2-1, with 8 bases lining up with TRBD2. CDR3 size: 15 residues. Germline CDR1 is SGDLS and CDR2 is YYNGEE. After removal of 0 bases from V and 7 bases from J, the junction contained 6 bases not matched to a gene. The CDR3 DNA follows: TGTGCCAGCAGCGTAGCGGGGGGGGCCGGAAATGAGCAGTTCTTC. Protein sequence: CASSVAGGAGNEQFF.

Regarding this clone: One base separates it from a far larger clone, so it is likely a read error. Other DNA sequences from this sample encode an identical CDR3 as well. The chain uses TRBV4-1 and TRBJ1-2; D is perhaps TRBD1 (5 bases). Germline V gives CDR1 MGHRA, CDR2 YSYEKL. The length of the CDR3 is 13 residues. The CDR3 is CASRQGVVGTETF. The CDR3 DNA sequence: TGCGCCAGCAGACAAGGAGTAGTGGGGACGGAAACCTTC.

The chain is built from TRBV7-6 and TRBJ1-2; 10 nucleotides line up with TRBD1. The CDR3 is 15 residues long. In germline, CDR1 is SGHVS, CDR2 FNYEAQ. V shed 5 bases and J 8 bases; nucleotides not matched to a gene: 11. The CDR3 is CASSPSGGTGEGYTF. Written as DNA, the CDR3 is TGTGCCAGCAGCCCCAGTGGGGGGACAGGGGAAGGCTACACCTTC.

The chain carries TRBV18 and TRBJ1-5; D call uncertain. CDR3 size: 15 residues. Trimming left V 2 bases short and J 0 bases short, with 8 bases between. Germline V CDR1 and CDR2: KGHSH, LQKENI. CDR3 DNA: TGTGCCAGCTCACCAGGACGGAGTAGCAATCAGCCCCAGCATTTT. Translated, it gives CASSPGRSSNQPQHF.